This entry features one TCR beta chain sequence. Its antigen is unknown. Libraries were prepared by immunoSEQ multiplex PCR; TCRdb keeps only in-frame clonotypes and omits some of them. The table records about 1.1 million clones, 75% to 80% of them present only once. Subsets obtained from CD4+ cells comprised CD45RA+ naive and CD45RA-negative memory cells. This specimen comes from a study of shared clonotypes between healthy human individuals. The wider study: Each donor had three CD4 naive, three CD4 memory, two CD8 naive and one CD8 memory plate.

Looked up from germline, CDR1 is SEHNR and CDR2 is FQNEAQ (reference sequence). V was shortened by 4 bases and J by 6 bases, with 16 bases between the two germline ends. The CDR3 runs 14 residues. Findings of the study overall: Clonotypes shared by all four sorted-subset donors had higher generation probabilities than non-shared clonotypes.

The chain links TRBV7-9 to TRBJ2-7; perhaps TRBD1 as D (6 bases). The receptor's source is a man in his late teens or twenties in good health. Some clones in this sample may be carry-over from other donors' samples. The specimen sequenced was memory CD4+ T cells from PBMCs. As to subset: CD45RA-negative fraction. The CDR3 bases are TGTGCCAGCAGCTACAGGGAGAGCAGCCCCGAGCAGTACTTC. Protein product: CASSYRESSPEQYF.